This T cell receptor beta chain is drawn from a study of shared clonotypes between healthy human individuals (dated by TCRdb to about 2020). Notes on the research overall: The cohort comprised a couple of women and a few men aged 18 to 49 years. Between about 0.8 and 8.9 billion PBMCs per donor were obtained by leukapheresis. To increase sequencing depth and limit assay-specific biases, TCR repertoire library preparation and sequencing were carried out by different laboratories using diverse techniques. For each donor, CD4 naive and CD4 memory were each given three plates, CD8 naive was given two plates, and CD8 memory was given one plate. Blood TCR repertoires of a handful of healthy adults were deeply sequenced to estimate repertoire size and the extent of clonotype sharing between individuals.

Broader findings and caveats from the paper: Incomplete sequencing was indicated by rarefaction of sorted-subset datasets, despite the large sequencing depth. Sharing across several donors was observed for around 4.8% of naive CD4, less than 4% of naive CD8, 2.3% of memory CD4, and around 0.4% of memory CD8 clonotypes. Sampling was restricted to blood, and TCR repertoires in tissues likely differ from the TCR repertoires found in blood. Pairwise subsampling indicated that sequencing depth was expected to affect the degree of clonotype sharing among donors. The genetic and exposure-history diversity represented was limited by the small number of donors. Naive subsets generally had larger estimated clonotype richness than memory subsets. Compared with non-shared clonotypes, clonotypes shared by all four sorted-subset donors had higher generation probabilities.

Using the deep immunoSEQ assay, multiplex PCR amplified TCR CDR3 regions from genomic DNA. Extracted genomic DNA from each cell subset was spread evenly across all wells of several immunoSEQ 96-well plates, with each plate serving as a replicate. Each replicate PCR for sorted subsets received roughly 0.2 ug genomic DNA, equal to tens of thousands of T cell genomes. The purified libraries were quantified using a Qubit 3.0 fluorometer, sized with a Bioanalyzer 2100, and then quantified again using the KAPA Library Quantification kit. Every immunoSEQ 96-well plate was sequenced on a separate single-read 150-cycle Illumina NextSeq 550 flow cell. As for the original processing: Because the immunoSEQ output included only junctional sequences and no quality scores, the filtering could not be the same as the filtering used for full-length reads. To assign V/J genes and CDR3, sequences were annotated against IMGT germline references using PyIR, a Python wrapper for IgBLAST v1.9. Reads with weak V/J assignments (E-value above 1e-6), missing CDR3, stop codons, out-of-frame junctions, or ambiguous translated residues were removed. A V3J clonotype was defined by an identical inferred V gene, J gene, and CDR3 amino acid sequence. To compute the percentage overlap between repertoires, the number of shared unique clonotypes was divided by the size of the smaller repertoire. Three approaches were used to assess repertoire richness: RTK rarefaction, the Chao1 estimator, and Recon v2.1 estimates of unobserved clonotypes. For all TCRbeta clonotypes obtained by the gDNA method from a few donors, generation probabilities were computed with OLGA. Not all clones reach the TCRdb copy of this immuneACCESS table, which keeps in-frame sequences only. Checked studies attribute under half of the gap to unresolved V genes and leave the rest unexplained. From that table come the V and J calls and clone size; the DNA was used to work out D and trimming. Recorded for this sample are over 800,000 clones; over 90% of them occurred a single time. Approximately 25% of the sample rests with the top ten.

The CDR3, from cysteine to phenylalanine, totals 14 residues. Only the CDR3 DNA is retained, 42 bases long and in frame from the first base. V is reduced by 3 bases and J by 0 bases, leaving a spacing of 8 bases between them. CDR1 and CDR2 were assigned from the germline V gene (reference sequence) as LNHDA and SQIVND. CD8 naive samples consisted of CD45RO-negative cells that were positively selected for CCR7, yielding a CD45RA+CCR7+ population without TemRA cells. Donors were healthy HIV-negative adults with no recently reported acute infections or vaccinations. Only Caucasian adults living in Nashville, Tennessee, USA were represented among the donors. Blood was obtained by leukapheresis, after which PBMCs were separated by Ficoll-Histopaque density gradient centrifugation and cryopreserved in liquid nitrogen vapor phase. Analytical flow cytometry was used to check the purity and quantity of every magnetically sorted T cell population. Genomic DNA was isolated from each sorted fraction and quantified by UV absorbance on a Nanodrop 2000c.

As to this clone: Its antigen has not been determined. No qualities accompany the bases; no much larger clone lies one base away.

The specimen was naive CD8+ T cells sorted from blood. The sample's cell subset or site label is to be understood as: CD45RA+CCR7+. The chain is made from TRBV19 and TRBJ1-1, with no D gene named confidently. The receptor was isolated from a man under 40 in good health. The CDR3 loop reads CASSIWSMNTEAFF. The DNA sequence is TGTGCCAGTAGTATTTGGAGCATGAACACTGAAGCTTTCTTT.